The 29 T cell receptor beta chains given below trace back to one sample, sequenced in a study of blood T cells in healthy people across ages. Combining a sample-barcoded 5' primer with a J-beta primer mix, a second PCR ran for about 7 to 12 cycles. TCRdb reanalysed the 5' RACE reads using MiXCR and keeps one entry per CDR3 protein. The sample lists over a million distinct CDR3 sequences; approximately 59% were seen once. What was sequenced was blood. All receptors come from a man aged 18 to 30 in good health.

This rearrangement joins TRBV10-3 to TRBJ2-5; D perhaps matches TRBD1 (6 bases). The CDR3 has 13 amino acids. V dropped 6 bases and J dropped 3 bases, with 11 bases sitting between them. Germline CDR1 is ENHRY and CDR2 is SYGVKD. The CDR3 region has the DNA TGTGCCATCAGCCTAGCAGGGGAAGAGACCCAGTACTTC. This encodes CAISLAGEETQYF.

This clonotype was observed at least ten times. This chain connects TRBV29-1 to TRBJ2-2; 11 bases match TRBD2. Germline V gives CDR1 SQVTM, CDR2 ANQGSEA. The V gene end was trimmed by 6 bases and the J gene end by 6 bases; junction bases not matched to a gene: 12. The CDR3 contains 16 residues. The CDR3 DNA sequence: TGCAGCGTCCTCCTCGAACTAGCGGGGGCACCCGGGGAGCTGTTTTTT. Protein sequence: CSVLLELAGAPGELFF.

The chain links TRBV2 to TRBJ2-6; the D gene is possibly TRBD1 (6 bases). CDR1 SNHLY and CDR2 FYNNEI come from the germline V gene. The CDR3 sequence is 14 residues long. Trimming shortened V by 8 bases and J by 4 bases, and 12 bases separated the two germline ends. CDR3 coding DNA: TGTGCCAGCCGACAGGTAGCAGGGGCCAACGTCCTGACTTTC. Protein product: CASRQVAGANVLTF. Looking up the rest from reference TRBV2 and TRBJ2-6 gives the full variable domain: EPEVTQTPSHQVTQMGQEVILRCVPISNHLYFYWYRQILGQKVEFLVSFYNNEISEKSEIFDDQFSVERPDGSNFTLKIRSTKLEDSAMYFCASRQVAGANVLTFGAGSRLTVL.

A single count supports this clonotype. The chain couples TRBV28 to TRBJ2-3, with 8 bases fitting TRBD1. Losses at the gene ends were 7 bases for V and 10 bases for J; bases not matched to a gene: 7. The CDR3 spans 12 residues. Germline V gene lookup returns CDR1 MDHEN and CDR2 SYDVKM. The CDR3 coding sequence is TGTGCCAGCACACCAGGGGGCGCGTCGCAGTATTTT. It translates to CASTPGGASQYF.

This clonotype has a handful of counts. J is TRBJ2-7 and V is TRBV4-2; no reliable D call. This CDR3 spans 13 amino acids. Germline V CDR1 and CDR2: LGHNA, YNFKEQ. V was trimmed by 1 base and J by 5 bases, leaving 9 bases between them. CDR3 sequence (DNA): TGTGCCAGCAGCCAAGTAGAACCTCACGAGCAGTACTTC. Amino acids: CASSQVEPHEQYF.

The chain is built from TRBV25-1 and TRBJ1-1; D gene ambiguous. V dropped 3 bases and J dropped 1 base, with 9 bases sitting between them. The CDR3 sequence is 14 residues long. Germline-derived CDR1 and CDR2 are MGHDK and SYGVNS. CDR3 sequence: CASSDPLGNTEAFF. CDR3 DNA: TGTGCCAGCAGTGACCCGTTGGGGAACACTGAAGCTTTCTTT.

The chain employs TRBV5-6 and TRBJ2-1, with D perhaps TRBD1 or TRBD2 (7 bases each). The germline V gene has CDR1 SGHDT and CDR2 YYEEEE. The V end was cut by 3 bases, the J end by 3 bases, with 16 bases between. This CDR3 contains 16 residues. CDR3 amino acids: CASSSGGRGHYNEQFF. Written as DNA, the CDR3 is TGTGCCAGCAGCTCTGGAGGGAGGGGGCACTACAATGAGCAGTTCTTC.

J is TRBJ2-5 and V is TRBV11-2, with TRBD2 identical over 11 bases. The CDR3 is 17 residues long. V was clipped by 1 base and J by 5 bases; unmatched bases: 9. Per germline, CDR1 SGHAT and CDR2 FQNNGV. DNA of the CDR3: TGTGCCAGCAGCTTAGCAACTAGCGGGGGATTGGCGGAGACCCAGTACTTC. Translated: CASSLATSGGLAETQYF.

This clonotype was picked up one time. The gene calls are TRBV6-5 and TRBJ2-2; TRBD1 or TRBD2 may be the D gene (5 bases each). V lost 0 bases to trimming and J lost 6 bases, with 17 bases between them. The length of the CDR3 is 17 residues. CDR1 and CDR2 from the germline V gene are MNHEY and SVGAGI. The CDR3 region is CASSYSIAGSYAGELFF. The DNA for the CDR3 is TGTGCCAGCAGTTACTCGATAGCAGGGAGTTATGCCGGGGAGCTGTTTTTT.

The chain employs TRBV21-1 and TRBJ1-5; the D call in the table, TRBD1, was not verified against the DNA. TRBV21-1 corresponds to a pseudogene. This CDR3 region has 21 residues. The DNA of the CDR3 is TGTGCCAGCAGCAAAGCGCGAGGGGGACAGTTAAGTCTTTATAGCAATCAGCCCCAGCATTTT. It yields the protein CASSKARGGQLSLYSNQPQHF.

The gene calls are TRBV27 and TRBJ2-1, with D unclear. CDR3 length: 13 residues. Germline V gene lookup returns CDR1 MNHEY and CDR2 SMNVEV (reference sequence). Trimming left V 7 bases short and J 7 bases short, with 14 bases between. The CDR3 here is CASIRLGGNEQFF. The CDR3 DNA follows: TGTGCCAGCATTCGGCTGGGTGGGAATGAGCAGTTCTTC.

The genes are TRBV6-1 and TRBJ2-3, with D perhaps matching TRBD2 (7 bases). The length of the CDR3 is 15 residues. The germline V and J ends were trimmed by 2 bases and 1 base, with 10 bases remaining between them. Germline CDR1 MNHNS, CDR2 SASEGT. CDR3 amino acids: CASSEYGGRTDTQYF. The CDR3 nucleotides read TGTGCCAGCAGTGAATACGGGGGGCGCACAGATACGCAGTATTTT.

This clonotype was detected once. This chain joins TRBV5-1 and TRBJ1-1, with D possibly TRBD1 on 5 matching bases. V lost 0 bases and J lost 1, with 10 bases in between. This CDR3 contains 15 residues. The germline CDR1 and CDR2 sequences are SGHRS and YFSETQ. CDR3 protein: CASSLVRTKNTEAFF. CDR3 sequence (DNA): TGCGCCAGCAGCTTGGTGCGGACAAAGAACACTGAAGCTTTCTTT.

This chain's CDR3 is CASIHSMNTEAFF. The CDR3 DNA follows: TGTGCCAGCATTCACAGCATGAACACTGAAGCTTTCTTT. This chain uses TRBV12-3 or TRBV12-4 with TRBJ1-1, with D hard to call. This CDR3 is built from 13 residues. V lost 7 bases and J lost 0, with 9 bases in between.

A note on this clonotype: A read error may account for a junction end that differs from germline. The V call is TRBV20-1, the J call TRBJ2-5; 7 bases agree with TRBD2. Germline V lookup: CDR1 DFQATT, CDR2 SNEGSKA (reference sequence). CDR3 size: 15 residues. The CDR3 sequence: CNAKEASGLGEAQYF. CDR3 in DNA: TGCAATGCTAAAGAAGCTAGCGGACTGGGGGAGGCCCAGTACTTC.

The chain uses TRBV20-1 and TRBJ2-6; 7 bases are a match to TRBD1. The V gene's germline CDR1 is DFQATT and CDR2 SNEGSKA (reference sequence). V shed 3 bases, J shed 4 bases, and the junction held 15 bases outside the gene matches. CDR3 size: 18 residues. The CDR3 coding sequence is TGCAGTGCTAGGACCAAGGGACAGTCCCAGGGGGGGGCCAACGTCCTGACTTTC. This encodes CSARTKGQSQGGANVLTF.

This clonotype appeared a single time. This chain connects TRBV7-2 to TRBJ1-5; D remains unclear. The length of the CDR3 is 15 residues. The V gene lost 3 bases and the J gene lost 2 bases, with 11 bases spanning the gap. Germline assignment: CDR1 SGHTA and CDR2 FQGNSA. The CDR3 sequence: CASSLAGVGNQPQHF. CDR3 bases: TGTGCCAGCAGCTTGGCTGGGGTAGGCAATCAGCCCCAGCATTTT.

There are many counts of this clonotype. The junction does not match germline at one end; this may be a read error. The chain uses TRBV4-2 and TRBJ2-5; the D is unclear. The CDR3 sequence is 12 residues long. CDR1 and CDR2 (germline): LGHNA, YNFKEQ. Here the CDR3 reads CASSQDRETQYF. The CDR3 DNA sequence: TGCGCCAGCAGCCAAGATCGGGAGACCCAGTACTTC.

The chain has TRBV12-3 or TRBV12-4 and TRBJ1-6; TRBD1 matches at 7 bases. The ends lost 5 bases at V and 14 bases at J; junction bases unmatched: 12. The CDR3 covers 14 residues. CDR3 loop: CASSGGTDPSALHF. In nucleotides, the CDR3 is TGTGCCAGCAGTGGGGGGACAGACCCTTCGGCCCTCCACTTT.

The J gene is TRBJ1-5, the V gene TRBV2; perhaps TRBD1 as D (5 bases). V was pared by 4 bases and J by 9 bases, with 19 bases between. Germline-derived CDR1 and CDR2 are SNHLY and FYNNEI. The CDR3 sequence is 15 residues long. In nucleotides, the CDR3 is TGTGCCAGCAGTGCTGGGACCGGGGGTGTATGGCCCCAGCATTTT. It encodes CASSAGTGGVWPQHF. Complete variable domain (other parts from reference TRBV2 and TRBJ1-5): EPEVTQTPSHQVTQMGQEVILRCVPISNHLYFYWYRQILGQKVEFLVSFYNNEISEKSEIFDDQFSVERPDGSNFTLKIRSTKLEDSAMYFCASSAGTGGVWPQHFGDGTRLSIL.

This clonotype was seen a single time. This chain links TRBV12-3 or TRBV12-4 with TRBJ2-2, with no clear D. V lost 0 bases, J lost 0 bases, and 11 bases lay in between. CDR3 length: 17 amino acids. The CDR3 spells CASSLAQDGPNTGELFF. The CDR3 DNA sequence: TGTGCCAGCAGTTTAGCGCAAGACGGCCCGAACACCGGGGAGCTGTTTTTT.

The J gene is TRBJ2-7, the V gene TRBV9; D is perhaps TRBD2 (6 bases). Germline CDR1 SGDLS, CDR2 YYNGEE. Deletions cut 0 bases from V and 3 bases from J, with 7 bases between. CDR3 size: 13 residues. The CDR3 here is CASSVGGDYEQYF. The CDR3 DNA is TGTGCCAGCAGCGTAGGCGGGGACTACGAGCAGTACTTC.

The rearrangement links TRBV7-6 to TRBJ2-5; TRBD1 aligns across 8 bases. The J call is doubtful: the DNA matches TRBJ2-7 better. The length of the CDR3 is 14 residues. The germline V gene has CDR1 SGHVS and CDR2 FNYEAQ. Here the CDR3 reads CASSSRTGPDEQYF. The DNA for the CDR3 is TGTGCCAGCAGTTCTAGGACAGGGCCGGACGAGCAGTACTTC.

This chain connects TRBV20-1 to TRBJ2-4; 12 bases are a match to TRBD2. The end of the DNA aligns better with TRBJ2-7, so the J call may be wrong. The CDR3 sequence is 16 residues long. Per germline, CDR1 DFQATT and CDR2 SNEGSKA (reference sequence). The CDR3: CSAPTSGSGRPHEQYF. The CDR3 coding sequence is TGCAGTGCTCCGACTAGCGGGAGCGGGAGGCCCCACGAGCAGTACTTC.

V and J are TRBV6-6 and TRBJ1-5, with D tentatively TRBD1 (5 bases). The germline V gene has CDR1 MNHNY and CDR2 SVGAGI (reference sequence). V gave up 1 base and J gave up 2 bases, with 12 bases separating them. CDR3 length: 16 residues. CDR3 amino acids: CASSYWRGEGNQPQHF. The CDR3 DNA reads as TGTGCCAGCAGTTACTGGCGGGGCGAGGGCAATCAGCCCCAGCATTTT.

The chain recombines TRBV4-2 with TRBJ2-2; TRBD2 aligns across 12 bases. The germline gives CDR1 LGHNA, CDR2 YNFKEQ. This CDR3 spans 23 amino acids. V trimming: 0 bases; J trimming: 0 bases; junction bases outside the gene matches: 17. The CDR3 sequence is CASSQEAGLAGYIRGPNTGELFF. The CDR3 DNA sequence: TGTGCCAGCAGCCAAGAAGCAGGACTAGCGGGATACATAAGAGGGCCGAACACCGGGGAGCTGTTTTTT.

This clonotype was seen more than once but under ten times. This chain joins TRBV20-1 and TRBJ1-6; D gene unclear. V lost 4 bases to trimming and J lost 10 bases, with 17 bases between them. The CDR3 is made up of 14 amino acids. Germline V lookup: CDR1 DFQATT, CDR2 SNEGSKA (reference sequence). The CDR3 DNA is TGCAGTGCTACGGGAGCGCTCAACGGGTCACCCCTCCACTTT. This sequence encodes CSATGALNGSPLHF.

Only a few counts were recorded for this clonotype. CDR3 in DNA: TGCGCCAGCAGCCAAGTTTCGGGGGGGGATACGCAGTATTTT. Translated: CASSQVSGGDTQYF. This chain connects TRBV4-3 to TRBJ2-3, with TRBD2 matching 8 bases. The J segment lost 6 bases and the V segment lost 1 base, leaving 3 bases of the junction unmatched. The V gene's germline CDR1 is LGHNA and CDR2 YSLEER. The CDR3 sequence is 14 residues long.

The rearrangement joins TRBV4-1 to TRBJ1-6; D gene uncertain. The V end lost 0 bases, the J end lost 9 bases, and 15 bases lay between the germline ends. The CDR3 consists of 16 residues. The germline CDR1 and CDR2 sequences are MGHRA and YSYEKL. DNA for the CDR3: TGCGCCAGCAGCCAAGATCGAGGGTCCGAGGGTTCACCCCTCCACTTT. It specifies CASSQDRGSEGSPLHF.